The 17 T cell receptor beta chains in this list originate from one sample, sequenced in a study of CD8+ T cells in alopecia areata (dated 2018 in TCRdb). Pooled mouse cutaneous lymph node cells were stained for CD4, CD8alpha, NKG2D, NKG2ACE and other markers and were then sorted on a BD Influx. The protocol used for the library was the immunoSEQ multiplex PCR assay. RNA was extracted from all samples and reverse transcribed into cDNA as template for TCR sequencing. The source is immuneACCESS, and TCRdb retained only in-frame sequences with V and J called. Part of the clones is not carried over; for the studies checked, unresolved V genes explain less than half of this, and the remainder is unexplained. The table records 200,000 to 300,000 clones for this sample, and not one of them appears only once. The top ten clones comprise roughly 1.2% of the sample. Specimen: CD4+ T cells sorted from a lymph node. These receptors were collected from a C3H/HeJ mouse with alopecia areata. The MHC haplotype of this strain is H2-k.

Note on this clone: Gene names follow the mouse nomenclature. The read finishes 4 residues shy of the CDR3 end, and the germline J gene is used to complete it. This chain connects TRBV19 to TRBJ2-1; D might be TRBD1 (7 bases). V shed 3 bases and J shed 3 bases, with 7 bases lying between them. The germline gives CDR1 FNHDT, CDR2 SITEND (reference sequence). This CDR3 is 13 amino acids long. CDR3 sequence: CASSKGAYAEQFF. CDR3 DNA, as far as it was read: TGTGCCAGCAGTAAGGGGGCCTATGCT.

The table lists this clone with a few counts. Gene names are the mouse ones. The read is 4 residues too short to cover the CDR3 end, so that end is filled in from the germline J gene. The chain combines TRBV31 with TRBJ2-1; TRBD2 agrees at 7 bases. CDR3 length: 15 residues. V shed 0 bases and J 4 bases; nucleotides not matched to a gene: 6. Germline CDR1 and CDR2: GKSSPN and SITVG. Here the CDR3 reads CAWSLTGAVYAEQFF. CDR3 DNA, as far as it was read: TGTGCCTGGAGTCTAACTGGGGCTGTATATGCT.

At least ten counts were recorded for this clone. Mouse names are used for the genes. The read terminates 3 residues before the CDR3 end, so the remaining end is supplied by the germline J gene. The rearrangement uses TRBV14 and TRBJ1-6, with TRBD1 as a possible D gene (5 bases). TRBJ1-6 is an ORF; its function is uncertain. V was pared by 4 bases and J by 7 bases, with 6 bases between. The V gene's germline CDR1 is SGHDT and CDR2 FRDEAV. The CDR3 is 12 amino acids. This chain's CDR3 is CASSPGNSPLYF. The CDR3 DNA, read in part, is TGTGCCAGCAGTCCAGGGAATTCGCCC.

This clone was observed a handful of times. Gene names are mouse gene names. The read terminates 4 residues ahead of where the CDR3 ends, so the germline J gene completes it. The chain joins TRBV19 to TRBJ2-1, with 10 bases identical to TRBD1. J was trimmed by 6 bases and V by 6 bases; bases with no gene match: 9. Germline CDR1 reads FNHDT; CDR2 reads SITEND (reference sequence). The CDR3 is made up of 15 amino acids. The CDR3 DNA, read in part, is TGTGCCAGCACTCCTCCGGGACAGGGGATTGCT. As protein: CASTPPGQGIA. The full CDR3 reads CASTPPGQGIAEQFF.

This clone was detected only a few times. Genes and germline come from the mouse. CDR3 protein: CASSDSWGDYEQYF. Partial CDR3 DNA: TGTGCCAGCAGTGACTCCTGGGGGGACTAT. The chain combines TRBV13-3 with TRBJ2-7; TRBD2 agrees at 8 bases. Read sequence stops 4 residues before the CDR3 end, and the germline J gene provides the missing end. The CDR3 is 14 amino acids. The V gene's germline CDR1 is NNHDY and CDR2 SYVADS. Trimming cost V 2 bases and J 3 bases; bases outside gene matches: 4.

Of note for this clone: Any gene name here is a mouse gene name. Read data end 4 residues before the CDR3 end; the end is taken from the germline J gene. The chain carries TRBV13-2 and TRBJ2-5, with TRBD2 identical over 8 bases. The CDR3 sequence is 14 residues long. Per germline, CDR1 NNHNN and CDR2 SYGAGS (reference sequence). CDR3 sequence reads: CASGDSGGSDTQYF. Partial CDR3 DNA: TGTGCCAGCGGTGATTCTGGGGGGTCAGAC.

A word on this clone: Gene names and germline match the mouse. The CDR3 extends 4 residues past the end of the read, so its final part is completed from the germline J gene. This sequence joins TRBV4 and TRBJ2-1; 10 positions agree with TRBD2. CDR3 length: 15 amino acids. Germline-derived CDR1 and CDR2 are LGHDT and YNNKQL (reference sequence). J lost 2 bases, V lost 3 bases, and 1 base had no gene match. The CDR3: CASSYWGGDYAEQFF. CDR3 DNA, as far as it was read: TGTGCCAGCAGCTACTGGGGGGGCGACTATGCT.

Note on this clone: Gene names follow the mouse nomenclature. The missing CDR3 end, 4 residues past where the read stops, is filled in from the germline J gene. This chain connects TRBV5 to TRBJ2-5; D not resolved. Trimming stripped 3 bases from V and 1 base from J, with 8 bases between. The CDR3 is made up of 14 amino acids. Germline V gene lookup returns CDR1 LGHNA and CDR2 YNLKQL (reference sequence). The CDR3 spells CASSHRQHQDTQYF. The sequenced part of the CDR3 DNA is TGTGCCAGCAGCCATAGACAACACCAAGAC.

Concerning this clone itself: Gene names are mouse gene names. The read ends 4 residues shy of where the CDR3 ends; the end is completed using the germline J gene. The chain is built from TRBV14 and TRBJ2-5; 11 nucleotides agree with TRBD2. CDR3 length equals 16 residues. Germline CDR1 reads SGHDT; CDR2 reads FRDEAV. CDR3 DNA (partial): TGTGCCAGCAGTTTCCTGAAGGGACTGGGGGAGGAC. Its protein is CASSFLKGLGED. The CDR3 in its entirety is CASSFLKGLGEDTQYF.

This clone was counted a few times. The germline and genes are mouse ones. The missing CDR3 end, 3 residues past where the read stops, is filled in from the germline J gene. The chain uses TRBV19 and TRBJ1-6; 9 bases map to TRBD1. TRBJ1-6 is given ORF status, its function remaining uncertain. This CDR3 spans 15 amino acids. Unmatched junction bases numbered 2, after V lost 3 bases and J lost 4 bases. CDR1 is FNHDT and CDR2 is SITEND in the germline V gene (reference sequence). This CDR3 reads CASSKGQGYNSPLYF. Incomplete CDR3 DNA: TGTGCCAGCAGTAAGGGACAGGGTTATAATTCGCCC.

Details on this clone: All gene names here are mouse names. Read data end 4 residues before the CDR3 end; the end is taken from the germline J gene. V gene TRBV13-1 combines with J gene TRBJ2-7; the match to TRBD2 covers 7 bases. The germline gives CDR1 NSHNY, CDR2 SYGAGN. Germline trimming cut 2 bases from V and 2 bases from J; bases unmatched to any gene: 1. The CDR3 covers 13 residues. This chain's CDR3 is CASSEGGAYEQYF. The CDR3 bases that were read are TGTGCCAGCAGTGAGGGGGGGGCCTAT.

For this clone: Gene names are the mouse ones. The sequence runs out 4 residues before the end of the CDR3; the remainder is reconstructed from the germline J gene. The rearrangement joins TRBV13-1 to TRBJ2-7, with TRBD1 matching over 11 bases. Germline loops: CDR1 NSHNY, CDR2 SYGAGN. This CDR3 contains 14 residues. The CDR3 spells CASSRTGGLYEQYF. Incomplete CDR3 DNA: TGTGCCAGCAGTCGGACAGGGGGCCTTTAT.

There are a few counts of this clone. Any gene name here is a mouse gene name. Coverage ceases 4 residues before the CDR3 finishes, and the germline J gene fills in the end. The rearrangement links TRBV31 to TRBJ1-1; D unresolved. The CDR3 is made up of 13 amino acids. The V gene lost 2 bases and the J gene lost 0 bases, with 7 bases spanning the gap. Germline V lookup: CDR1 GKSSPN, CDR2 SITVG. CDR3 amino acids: CAWSKQSNTEVFF. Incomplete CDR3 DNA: TGTGCCTGGAGTAAACAGTCAAACACA.

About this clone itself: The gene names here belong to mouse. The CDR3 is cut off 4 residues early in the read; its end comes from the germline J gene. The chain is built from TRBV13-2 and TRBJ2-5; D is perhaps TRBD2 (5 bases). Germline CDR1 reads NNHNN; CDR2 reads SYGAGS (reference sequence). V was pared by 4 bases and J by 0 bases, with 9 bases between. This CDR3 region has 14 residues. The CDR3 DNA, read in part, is TGTGCCAGCGGTCCTGGGTATAACCAAGAC. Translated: CASGPGYNQD. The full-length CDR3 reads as CASGPGYNQDTQYF.

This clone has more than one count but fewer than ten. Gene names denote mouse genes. The sequenced part of the CDR3 DNA is TGTGCCAGCAGACGGACTGGGGGGTCCTCCTAT. Translation: CASRRTGGSSY. The full CDR3 protein is CASRRTGGSSYEQYF. The chain is built from TRBV19 and TRBJ2-7; 11 bases line up with TRBD2. The read terminates 4 residues ahead of where the CDR3 ends, so the germline J gene completes it. The junction had 4 bases not matched to a gene; V was cut back by 5 bases and J by 0 bases. In germline, CDR1 is FNHDT, CDR2 SITEND (reference sequence). This CDR3 is built from 15 residues.

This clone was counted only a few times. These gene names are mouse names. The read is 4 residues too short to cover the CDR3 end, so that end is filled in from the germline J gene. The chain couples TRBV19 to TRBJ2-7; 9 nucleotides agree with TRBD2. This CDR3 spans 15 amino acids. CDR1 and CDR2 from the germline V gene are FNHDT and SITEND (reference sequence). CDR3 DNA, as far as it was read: TGTGCCAGCAGTATCCCTGGGGGGGGGTCATAT. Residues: CASSIPGGGSY. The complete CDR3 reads CASSIPGGGSYEQYF.

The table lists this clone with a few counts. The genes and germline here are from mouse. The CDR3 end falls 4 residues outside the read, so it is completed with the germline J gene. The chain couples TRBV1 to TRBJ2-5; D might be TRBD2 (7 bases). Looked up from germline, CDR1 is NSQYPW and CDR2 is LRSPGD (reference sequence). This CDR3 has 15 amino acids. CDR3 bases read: TGCACCTGCAGTGCAGATCGGGGGGCTGGAGAC. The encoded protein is CTCSADRGAGD. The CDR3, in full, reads CTCSADRGAGDTQYF.